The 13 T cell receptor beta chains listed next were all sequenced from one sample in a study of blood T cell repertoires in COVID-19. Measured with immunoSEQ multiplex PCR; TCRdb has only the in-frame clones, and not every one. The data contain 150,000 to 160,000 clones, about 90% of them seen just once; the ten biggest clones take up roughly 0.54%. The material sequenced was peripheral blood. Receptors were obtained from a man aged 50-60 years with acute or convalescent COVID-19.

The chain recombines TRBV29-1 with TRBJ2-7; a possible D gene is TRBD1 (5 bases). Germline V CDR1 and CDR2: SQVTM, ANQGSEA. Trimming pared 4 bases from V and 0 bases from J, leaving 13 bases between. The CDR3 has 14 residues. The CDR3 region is CSVGLQGTSYEQYF. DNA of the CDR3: TGCAGCGTTGGTTTGCAGGGAACCTCCTACGAGCAGTACTTC.

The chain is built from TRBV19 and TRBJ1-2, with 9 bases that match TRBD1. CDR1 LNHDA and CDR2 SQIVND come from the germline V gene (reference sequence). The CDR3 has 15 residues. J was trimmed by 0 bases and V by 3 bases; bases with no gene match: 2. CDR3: CASSIWDRANYGYTF. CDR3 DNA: TGTGCCAGTAGTATCTGGGACAGGGCTAACTATGGCTACACCTTC. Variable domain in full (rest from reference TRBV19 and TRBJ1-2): DGGITQSPKYLFRKEGQNVTLSCEQNLNHDAMYWYRQDPGQGLRLIYYSQIVNDFQKGDIAEGYSVSREKKESFPLTVTSAQKNPTAFYLCASSIWDRANYGYTFGSGTRLTVV.

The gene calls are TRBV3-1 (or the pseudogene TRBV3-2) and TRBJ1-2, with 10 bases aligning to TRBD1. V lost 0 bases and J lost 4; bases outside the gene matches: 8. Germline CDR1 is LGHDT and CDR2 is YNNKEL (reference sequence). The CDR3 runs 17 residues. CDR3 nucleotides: TGTGCCAGCAGCCAAGAAGGGACAGGGGTTTTTCTCTATGGCTACACCTTC. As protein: CASSQEGTGVFLYGYTF.

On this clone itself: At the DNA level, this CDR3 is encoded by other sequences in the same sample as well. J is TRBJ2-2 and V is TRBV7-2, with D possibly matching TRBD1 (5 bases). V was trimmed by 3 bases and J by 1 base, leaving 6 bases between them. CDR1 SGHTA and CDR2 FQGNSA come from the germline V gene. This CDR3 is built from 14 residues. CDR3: CASSFGQNTGELFF. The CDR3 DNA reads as TGTGCCAGCAGCTTCGGACAGAACACCGGGGAGCTGTTTTTT. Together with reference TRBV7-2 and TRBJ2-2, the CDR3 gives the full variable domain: GAGVSQSPSNKVTEKGKDVELRCDPISGHTALYWYRQSLGQGLEFLIYFQGNSAPDKSGLPSDRFSAERTGGSVSTLTIQRTQQEDSAVYLCASSFGQNTGELFFGEGSRLTVL.

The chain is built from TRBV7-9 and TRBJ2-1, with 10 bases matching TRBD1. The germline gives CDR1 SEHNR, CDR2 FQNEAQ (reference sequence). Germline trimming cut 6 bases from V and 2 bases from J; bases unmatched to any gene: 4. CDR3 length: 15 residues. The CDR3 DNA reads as TGTGCCAGCAGACCCGACAGGGGGCCCTACAATGAGCAGTTCTTC. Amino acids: CASRPDRGPYNEQFF.

Written as DNA, the CDR3 is TGTGCCAGTACTACGCCGGGACAGGGGGTCCAGGATGAAAAACTGTTTTTT. Translated, it gives CASTTPGQGVQDEKLFF. The chain has TRBV19 and TRBJ1-4, with 11 positions matching TRBD1. This CDR3 spans 17 amino acids. CDR1 LNHDA and CDR2 SQIVND come from the germline V gene (reference sequence). The ends lost 7 bases at V and 6 bases at J; junction bases unmatched: 13. The full variable domain, its missing parts supplied by reference TRBV19 and TRBJ1-4, is DGGITQSPKYLFRKEGQNVTLSCEQNLNHDAMYWYRQDPGQGLRLIYYSQIVNDFQKGDIAEGYSVSREKKESFPLTVTSAQKNPTAFYLCASTTPGQGVQDEKLFFGSGTQLSVL.

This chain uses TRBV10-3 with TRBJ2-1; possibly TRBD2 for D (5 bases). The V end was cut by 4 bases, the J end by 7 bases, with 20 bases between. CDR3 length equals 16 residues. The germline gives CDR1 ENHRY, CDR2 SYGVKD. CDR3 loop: CAISGLDEGIGNEQFF. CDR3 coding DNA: TGTGCCATCAGTGGGTTAGATGAGGGTATCGGGAATGAGCAGTTCTTC.

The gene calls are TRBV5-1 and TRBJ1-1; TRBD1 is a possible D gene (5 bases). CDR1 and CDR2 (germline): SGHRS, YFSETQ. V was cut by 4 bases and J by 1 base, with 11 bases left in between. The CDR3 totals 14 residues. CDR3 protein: CASSRGGTNTEAFF. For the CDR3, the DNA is TGCGCCAGCAGCCGAGGCGGGACGAACACTGAAGCTTTCTTT.

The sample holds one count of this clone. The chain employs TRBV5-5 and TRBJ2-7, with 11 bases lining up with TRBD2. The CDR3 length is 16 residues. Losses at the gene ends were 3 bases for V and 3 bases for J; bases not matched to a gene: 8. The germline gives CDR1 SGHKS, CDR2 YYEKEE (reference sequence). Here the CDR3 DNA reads TGTGCCAGCAGCTCCAAGGGGACTAGCGGAAACTACGAGCAGTACTTC. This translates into CASSSKGTSGNYEQYF.

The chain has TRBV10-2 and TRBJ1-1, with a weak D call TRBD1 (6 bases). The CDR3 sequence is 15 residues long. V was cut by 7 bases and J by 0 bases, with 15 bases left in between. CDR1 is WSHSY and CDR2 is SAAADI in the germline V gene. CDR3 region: CASMTEGVLNTEAFF. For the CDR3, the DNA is TGCGCCAGCATGACCGAGGGGGTGCTGAACACTGAAGCTTTCTTT.

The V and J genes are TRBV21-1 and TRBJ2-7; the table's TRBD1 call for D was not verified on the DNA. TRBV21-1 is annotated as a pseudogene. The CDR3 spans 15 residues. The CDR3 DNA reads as TGTGCCAGCGCCGGACAGGGAATTCAAGCGGACGAGCAGTACGTC. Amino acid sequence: CASAGQGIQADEQYV.

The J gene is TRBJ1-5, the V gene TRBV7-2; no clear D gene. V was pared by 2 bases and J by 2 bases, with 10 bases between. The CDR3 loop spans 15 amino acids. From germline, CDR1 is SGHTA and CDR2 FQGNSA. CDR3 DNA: TGTGCCAGCAGCTTAAACCTACGAGGCAATCAGCCCCAGCATTTT. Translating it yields CASSLNLRGNQPQHF.

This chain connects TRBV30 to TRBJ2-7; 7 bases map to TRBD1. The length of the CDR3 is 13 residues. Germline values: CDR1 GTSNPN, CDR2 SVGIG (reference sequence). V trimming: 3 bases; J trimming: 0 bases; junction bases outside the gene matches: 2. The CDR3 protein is CAWRDRYSYEQYF. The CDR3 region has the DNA TGTGCCTGGAGGGACAGGTACTCCTACGAGCAGTACTTC.